This entry features one TCR beta chain sequence. Assay used: immunoSEQ multiplex PCR; TCRdb lists only in-frame clones, some missing. The table has about 94,000 clones, roughly four fifths seen once; the top ten hold roughly 25%. The CDR3 is 16 residues long. CDR1 is SGHDT and CDR2 is YYEEEE in the germline V gene. The V end lost 4 bases, the J end lost 6 bases, and 20 bases lay between the germline ends. These data are taken from a study of radiotherapy plus CTLA-4 blockade in lung cancer. CTLA-4 blockade using ipilimumab, together with focal radiation, was received by patients with chemo-refractory metastatic non-small-cell lung cancer.

The sample here was peripheral blood, taken from a patient treated with radiotherapy plus ipilimumab. The rearrangement uses TRBV5-6 and TRBJ2-1; D not certain. The clonotype comes from a human donor with non-small cell lung cancer that progressed on radiotherapy plus ipilimumab. The CDR3 reads CASSRFRNQVTNEQFF. CDR3 sequence (DNA): TGTGCCAGCAGCAGGTTTAGAAATCAAGTTACCAATGAGCAGTTCTTC.